The rows below give T cell receptor beta chains drawn from one sample of a study of blood T cell repertoires in COVID-19. Sequenced by immunoSEQ multiplex PCR; TCRdb stores in-frame clones only, minus some. This table has about 200,000 clones, about 80% appearing once. The sample comprised PBMCs or T cells enriched from blood (not recorded which). Receptors were obtained from a man in his forties or fifties who had recovered from COVID-19. The CDR3 runs from the conserved cysteine through the conserved F or W.

j_call,v_call,cdr3_aa
TRBJ2-5,TRBV3-1/TRBV3-2,CASSQVGPGETQYF
TRBJ1-4,TRBV11-2,CASSLMAHNEKLFF
TRBJ1-1,TRBV5-1,CASSLSGGRTEAFF
TRBJ1-4,TRBV4-3,CASSIQGGNEKLFF
TRBJ2-3,TRBV10-1,CASSESPLLRDTQYF
TRBJ2-5,TRBV27,CASSSSGSLAGGPETQYF
TRBJ1-1,TRBV29-1,CSVRFEREAFF
TRBJ2-7,TRBV6-1,CASSEGGSSYEQYF
TRBJ1-2,TRBV6-5,CASSYGRTQGYTF
TRBJ2-5,TRBV7-9,CASSVFHRAGVGETQYF
TRBJ2-3,TRBV5-4,CASGAGAVQGTDTQYF
TRBJ1-1,TRBV12-3/TRBV12-4,CASNSDRGTEAFF
TRBJ2-3,TRBV5-1,CASSLGRSTDTQYF